This TCR beta chain was sequenced in a study of blood T cell repertoires in COVID-19. For the study at large: Samples of COVID-19 (acute and convalescent) were obtained from the United States, Italy and Spain. Sample material is recorded as cDNA or gDNA derived from T cells, B-cell-depleted T cells, or PBMCs.

This clone has only one observation. Other nucleotide sequences from this sample produce the same CDR3. Original data processing: Reference gene primer amplification in the assay estimated nucleated cell counts. This table comes from immunoSEQ multiplex PCR, and its TCRdb copy is limited to in-frame clones, with some not included. V, J and clone size reflect that table, while D and trimming were determined from the DNA. The repertoire includes 150,000 to 180,000 clones, roughly nine tenths of them detected once, and roughly 0.54% sits in the top ten. This sequence originates from a man between 45 and 60 years old with acute or convalescent COVID-19. Sequencing was performed on peripheral blood.

CDR3 DNA: TGCGCCAGCAGCCAAGGAGTGGGGGGCACTGAAGCTTTCTTT. Protein: CASSQGVGGTEAFF. The V call is TRBV4-1, the J call TRBJ1-1; D is perhaps TRBD1 (5 bases). V shed 1 base and J shed 4 bases, with 10 bases lying between them. The V gene's germline CDR1 is MGHRA and CDR2 YSYEKL. This CDR3 spans 14 amino acids.